Following are 14 T cell receptor beta chains from one sample sequenced in a study of PD-1 blockade in classical Hodgkin lymphoma. Time point defined: newly diagnosed, previously untreated cHL patient sample. Only in-frame clones appear in the TCRdb table, and some are missing; sequencing was by immunoSEQ multiplex PCR. The profile covers 17,000 or so clones, with 84% appearing a single time and roughly 8.1% taken by the ten largest. Material for sequencing was peripheral blood mononuclear cells (PBMCs). The receptors stem from a human donor with classical Hodgkin lymphoma.

The chain links TRBV7-6 to TRBJ1-1; a possible D gene is TRBD1 (5 bases). Trimming cost V 1 base and J 7 bases, with 13 bases left between them. The CDR3 consists of 14 residues. Looked up from germline, CDR1 is SGHVS and CDR2 is FNYEAQ. CDR3 bases: TGTGCCAGCAGCTTAGGTTCGGGGGGAGGTGAAGCTTTCTTT. This sequence encodes CASSLGSGGGEAFF.

The V call is TRBV9, the J call TRBJ1-4; TRBD1 matches 8 bases. This CDR3 has 13 amino acids. Trimming cost V 7 bases and J 7 bases; bases outside gene matches: 6. CDR1 and CDR2 (germline): SGDLS, YYNGEE. The CDR3 region has the DNA TGTGCCAGCGGAGCAGGGGGCCGTGAAAAACTGTTTTTT. Translating it yields CASGAGGREKLFF.

This chain uses TRBV6-6 with TRBJ2-7; D is unclear. The CDR3 covers 13 residues. CDR1 is MNHNY, CDR2 SVGAGI, per germline (reference sequence). V was pared by 0 bases and J by 6 bases, with 9 bases between. CDR3 in DNA: TGTGCCAGCAGTTACTCGAATTCCCGCGAGCAGTACTTC. Amino acid sequence: CASSYSNSREQYF.

The chain employs TRBV2 and TRBJ2-1, with TRBD2 identical over 8 bases. V gave up 4 bases and J gave up 8 bases; unmatched junction bases: 13. The germline V gene has CDR1 SNHLY and CDR2 FYNNEI. This CDR3 contains 16 residues. The chain's CDR3 is CASSGPGAGGMYEQFF. DNA of the CDR3: TGTGCCAGCAGTGGCCCGGGCGCGGGAGGAATGTATGAGCAGTTCTTC.

The gene calls are TRBV18 and TRBJ2-3; D gene unclear. CDR3 length equals 13 residues. Germline CDR1 reads KGHSH; CDR2 reads LQKENI. V was cut by 3 bases and J by 4 bases, with 8 bases left in between. In DNA, the CDR3 is TGTGCCAGCTCACCCCGACACGCAGATACGCAGTATTTT. It is translated as CASSPRHADTQYF.

This chain connects TRBV5-1 to TRBJ2-3; possibly TRBD2 for D (6 bases). Germline V gives CDR1 SGHRS, CDR2 YFSETQ. This CDR3 has 15 residues. Trimming cost V 3 bases and J 1 base, with 12 bases left between them. CDR3 residues: CASSSGGAGTDTQYF. CDR3 nucleotide sequence: TGCGCCAGCAGCTCCGGCGGGGCAGGCACAGATACGCAGTATTTT.

The V gene is TRBV4-2, the J gene TRBJ2-5; D possibly corresponds to TRBD1 (5 bases). The germline CDR1 and CDR2 sequences are LGHNA and YNFKEQ. The CDR3 totals 15 residues. With 3 bases removed from V and 4 bases from J, the gap between germline ends came to 15 bases. CDR3 protein: CASSQLGDSRETQYF. The CDR3 DNA sequence: TGTGCCAGCAGCCAGTTAGGGGATAGCCGAGAGACCCAGTACTTC.

Only one count was recorded for this clone. V is TRBV27 and J is TRBJ1-1; tentatively, D is TRBD1 (5 bases). CDR1 and CDR2 from the germline V gene are MNHEY and SMNVEV (reference sequence). The CDR3 totals 15 residues. Trimming cost V 8 bases and J 1 base, with 17 bases left between them. The CDR3 loop reads CASRPGRGRNTEAFF. The DNA for the CDR3 is TGTGCCAGCCGACCTGGGAGGGGCCGGAACACTGAAGCTTTCTTT.

V gene TRBV12-2 combines with J gene TRBJ2-1; no check of the table's D call, TRBD2, against the DNA was made. TRBV12-2 is shown as a pseudogene. This CDR3 is 16 amino acids long. In DNA, the CDR3 is TGTGCAAGTCGCTCCTCGACTAGCGGGAGTTACAATGAGCAGTTCTTC. Translated: CASRSSTSGSYNEQFF.

The chain is built from TRBV21-1 and TRBJ2-2; TRBD2, the D gene given by the table, was not confirmed from the DNA. TRBV21-1 corresponds to a pseudogene. CDR3 length: 16 residues. CDR3 region: CASSKSVLPGGVELFF. DNA of the CDR3: TGTGCCAGCAGCAAAAGTGTGCTACCGGGGGGCGTTGAGCTGTTTTTT.

The V gene is TRBV25-1, the J gene TRBJ2-4; no clear D. The CDR3 spans 14 residues. Trimming took 5 bases from V and 9 from J, leaving 17 bases between them. Germline V gives CDR1 MGHDK, CDR2 SYGVNS. The CDR3 DNA reads as TGTGCCAGCAGTAGATCGACTGGAGAACGCATTCAGTACTTC. Encoded protein: CASSRSTGERIQYF.

This sequence joins TRBV18 and TRBJ1-5; TRBD1 agrees at 8 bases. V lost 1 base, J lost 4 bases, and 6 bases stayed unmatched. Germline loops: CDR1 KGHSH, CDR2 LQKENI. The CDR3 consists of 16 residues. The CDR3 sequence is CASSPRRTGLNQPQHF. CDR3 bases: TGTGCCAGCTCACCACGTAGGACAGGGCTAAATCAGCCCCAGCATTTT.

The V call is TRBV4-1, the J call TRBJ2-3; D is perhaps TRBD1 or TRBD2 (5 bases each). Germline V gives CDR1 MGHRA, CDR2 YSYEKL. The CDR3 covers 14 residues. Trimming removed 0 bases from V and 6 bases from J, with 10 bases in between. CDR3 bases: TGCGCCAGCAGCCAAGATAGGGGAGATGATACGCAGTATTTT. It is translated as CASSQDRGDDTQYF.

The chain employs TRBV5-1 and TRBJ2-7, with a tentative D call TRBD1 (5 bases). The CDR3 is 14 residues long. The germline V gene encodes CDR1 SGHRS and CDR2 YFSETQ. V was shortened by 4 bases and J by 4 bases, with 15 bases between the two germline ends. The CDR3 sequence: CASSRTTETYEQYF. Here the CDR3 DNA reads TGCGCCAGCAGCCGCACGACAGAAACATACGAGCAGTACTTC.